This T cell receptor beta chain emerged from a study of blood T cell repertoires in COVID-19. At the level of the study: Samples of COVID-19 (acute and convalescent) were obtained from the United States, Italy and Spain. PBMCs, B-cell-depleted T cells, or T cells were the source of the cDNA or gDNA that made up the material.

Germline CDR1 is SGHDN and CDR2 is FVKESK. This CDR3 region has 15 residues. V lost 0 bases, J lost 7 bases, and 13 bases lay in between. Source study methods: Reference gene primer amplification in the assay estimated nucleated cell counts. Libraries were prepared by immunoSEQ multiplex PCR; TCRdb keeps only in-frame clonotypes and omits some of them. Clone size and V and J calls were adopted from that table, with D and trimming inferred from the DNA. There are approximately 300,000 clones in the sample; approximately 86% occur only once, and less than 4.5% lies in the top ten. This clone has more than one count but fewer than ten.

The V and J genes are TRBV14 and TRBJ2-1; D unresolved. Sequencing was done on a sample of peripheral blood. The TCR was taken from a woman aged 50 to 65 with active or convalescent COVID-19. The CDR3 DNA follows: TGTGCCAGCAGCCAAGATCAGCGCCAGCCTAATGAGCAGTTCTTC. As protein: CASSQDQRQPNEQFF.